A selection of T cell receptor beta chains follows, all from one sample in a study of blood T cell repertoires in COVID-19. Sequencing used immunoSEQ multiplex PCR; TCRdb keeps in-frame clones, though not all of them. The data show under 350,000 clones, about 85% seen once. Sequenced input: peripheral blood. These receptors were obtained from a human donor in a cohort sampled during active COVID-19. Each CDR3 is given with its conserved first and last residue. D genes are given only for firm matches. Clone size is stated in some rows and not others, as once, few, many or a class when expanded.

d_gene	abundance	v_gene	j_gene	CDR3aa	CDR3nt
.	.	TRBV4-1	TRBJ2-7	CASSQFGLKDEQYF	TGCGCCAGCAGCCAATTTGGACTCAAGGACGAGCAGTACTTC
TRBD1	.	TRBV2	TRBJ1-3	CASSAQGATGNTIYF	TGTGCCAGCAGTGCACAGGGGGCAACTGGAAACACCATATATTTT
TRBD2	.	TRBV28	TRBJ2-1	CASSLDPGLASDEQFF	TGTGCCAGCAGTCTTGATCCGGGACTAGCGAGCGATGAGCAGTTCTTC
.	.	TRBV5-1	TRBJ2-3	CASSWGRGPGTDTQYF	TGCGCCAGCAGCTGGGGTAGGGGCCCCGGAACAGATACGCAGTATTTT
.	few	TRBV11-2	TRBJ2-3	CASARRAGRQPPDTQYF	TGTGCCAGCGCCCGACGGGCGGGAAGACAGCCACCAGATACGCAGTATTTT
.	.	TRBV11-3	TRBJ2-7	CASSFSSEHEQYF	TGTGCCAGCAGCTTTTCTAGCGAGCACGAGCAGTACTTC
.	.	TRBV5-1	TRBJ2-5	CASSTQGQQETQYF	TGCGCCAGCAGTACACAGGGTCAACAAGAGACCCAGTACTTC
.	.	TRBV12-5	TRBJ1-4	CASGPTGPEEKLFF	TGTGCTAGTGGCCCTACAGGCCCGGAGGAAAAACTGTTTTTT
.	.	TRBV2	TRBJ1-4	CASRDSRLATNEKLFF	TGTGCCAGCAGAGATTCCAGACTGGCAACTAATGAAAAACTGTTTTTT
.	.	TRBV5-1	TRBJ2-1	CASKTRDEQFF	TGCGCCAGCAAAACTAGGGATGAGCAGTTCTTC
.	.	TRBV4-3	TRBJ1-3	CASSLDGTSGSHNTIYF	TGCGCCAGCAGCCTCGACGGTACCTCGGGGTCCCACAACACCATATATTTT
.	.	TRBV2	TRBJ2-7	CASSDWRTFRDYEQYF	TGTGCCAGCAGTGACTGGCGGACGTTCCGGGACTACGAGCAGTACTTC
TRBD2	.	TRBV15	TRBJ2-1	CATSSFSGSLFDEQFF	TGTGCCACCAGCAGCTTTAGCGGGAGCCTCTTCGATGAGCAGTTCTTC
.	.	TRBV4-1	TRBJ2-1	CASSYAATNNEQFF	TGCGCCAGCAGCTATGCGGCTACCAACAATGAGCAGTTCTTC
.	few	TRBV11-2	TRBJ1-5	CASSPHIDQPQHF	TGTGCCAGCAGCCCCCATATAGATCAGCCCCAGCATTTT
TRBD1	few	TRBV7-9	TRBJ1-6	CASSGQGYNSPLHF	TGTGCCAGCAGCGGACAGGGATATAATTCACCCCTCCACTTT
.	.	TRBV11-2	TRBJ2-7	CASSLGASRPHF	TGTGCCAGCAGCTTAGGGGCCTCCCGCCCCCACTTC
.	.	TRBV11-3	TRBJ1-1	CASSLTITAEAFF	TGTGCCAGCAGCCTAACAATTACAGCTGAAGCTTTCTTT
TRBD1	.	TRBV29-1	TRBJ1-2	CSVGTGSSYGYTF	TGCAGCGTAGGGACAGGGTCATCCTATGGCTACACCTTC
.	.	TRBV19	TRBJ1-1	CASRGVTEAFF	TGTGCCAGTAGAGGGGTCACTGAAGCTTTCTTT
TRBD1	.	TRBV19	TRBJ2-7	CASSTQSGTVSYEQYF	TGTGCCAGTAGTACCCAATCCGGGACAGTCTCCTACGAGCAGTACTTC
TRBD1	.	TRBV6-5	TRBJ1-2	CASSYSSGGDYGYTF	TGTGCCAGCAGTTACTCGTCAGGGGGCGATTATGGCTACACCTTC
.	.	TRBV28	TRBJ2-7	CASRGQNEGGGYEQYF	TGTGCCAGCAGAGGTCAAAATGAGGGAGGCGGATACGAGCAGTACTTC
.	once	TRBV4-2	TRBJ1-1	CASSHGTGLSEAFF	TGTGCCAGCAGCCATGGAACAGGCCTTAGTGAAGCTTTCTTT
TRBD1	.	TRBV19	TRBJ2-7	CASSRDRVAYEQYF	TGTGCCAGTTCAAGGGACAGGGTTGCCTACGAGCAGTACTTC
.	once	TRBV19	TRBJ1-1	CASSIEGGGEAFF	TGTGCCAGTAGTATCGAAGGGGGGGGTGAAGCTTTCTTT
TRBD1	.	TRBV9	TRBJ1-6	CASSSGQGLNSPLHF	TGTGCCAGCAGCTCGGGACAGGGGCTAAATTCACCCCTCCACTTT
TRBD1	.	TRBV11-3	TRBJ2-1	CASSRQGPYNEQFF	TGTGCCAGCAGCCGACAGGGGCCCTACAATGAGCAGTTCTTC
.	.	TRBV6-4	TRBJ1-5	CASSDSTRAYQPQHF	TGTGCCAGCAGTGACTCGACCAGGGCTTATCAGCCCCAGCATTTT
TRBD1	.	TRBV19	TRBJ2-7	CASSITGTGVHEQYF	TGTGCCAGTAGTATAACCGGGACAGGGGTCCACGAGCAGTACTTC
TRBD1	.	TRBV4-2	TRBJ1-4	CASSQHRGRGEKLFF	TGTGCCAGCAGCCAACACAGGGGGCGCGGTGAAAAACTGTTTTTT
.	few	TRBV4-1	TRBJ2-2	CASRLDTGELFF	TGCGCCAGCAGACTCGATACCGGGGAGCTGTTTTTT
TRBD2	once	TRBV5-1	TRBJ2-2	CASTQTSSNTGELFF	TGCGCCAGCACCCAGACTAGCTCGAACACCGGGGAGCTGTTTTTT
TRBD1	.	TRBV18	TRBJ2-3	CASSPPNSRTGSTDTQYF	TGTGCCAGCTCACCACCGAATTCAAGGACAGGGAGTACAGATACGCAGTATTTT
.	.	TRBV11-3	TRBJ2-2	CASSLFSTGELFF	TGTGCCAGCAGCTTATTCAGCACCGGGGAGCTGTTTTTT
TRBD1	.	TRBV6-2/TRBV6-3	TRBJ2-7	CASSSTGGLSYEQYF	TGTGCCAGCAGCTCTACAGGGGGCCTATCCTACGAGCAGTACTTC
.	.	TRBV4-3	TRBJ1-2	CASSQDVTDYGYTF	TGCGCCAGCAGCCAAGACGTAACAGACTATGGCTACACCTTC
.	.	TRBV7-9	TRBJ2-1	CASSLISYEQFF	TGTGCCAGCAGCTTAATAAGCTATGAGCAGTTCTTC
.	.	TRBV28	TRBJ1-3	CASSSSISGNTIYF	TGTGCCAGCAGTTCAAGCATCTCTGGAAACACCATATATTTT
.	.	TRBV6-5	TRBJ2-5	CASSPGETQYF	TGTGCCAGCAGTCCCGGGGAGACCCAGTACTTC
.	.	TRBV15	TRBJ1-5	CATSRETGSTYYQPQHF	TGTGCCACCAGCAGAGAAACAGGGTCAACATATTATCAGCCCCAGCATTTT
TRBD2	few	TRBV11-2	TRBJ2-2	CASSLGSSGSGTGELFF	TGTGCCAGCAGCTTGGGGTCTAGCGGGAGCGGTACCGGGGAGCTGTTTTTT
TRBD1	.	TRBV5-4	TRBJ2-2	CASSLGTGADGELFF	TGTGCCAGCAGCTTGGGGACAGGGGCGGACGGGGAGCTGTTTTTT
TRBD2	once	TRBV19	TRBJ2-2	CASSKTSGRARGGELFF	TGTGCCAGTAGTAAGACTAGCGGGAGGGCCAGGGGCGGGGAGCTGTTTTTT
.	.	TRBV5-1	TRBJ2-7	CASSSLYEQYF	TGCGCCAGCAGCTCCCTCTACGAGCAGTACTTC
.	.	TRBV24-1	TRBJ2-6	CATSDSSMSSGANVLTF	TGTGCCACCAGTGATTCCTCAATGAGCTCTGGGGCCAACGTCCTGACTTTC
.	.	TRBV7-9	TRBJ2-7	CASSFAGTHDRNEQYF	TGTGCCAGCAGTTTTGCCGGGACTCACGATCGGAACGAGCAGTACTTC
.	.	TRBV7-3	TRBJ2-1	CASSLWGEPYNEQFF	TGTGCCAGCAGCTTATGGGGGGAGCCGTACAATGAGCAGTTCTTC
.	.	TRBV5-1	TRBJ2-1	CASSPSGGSYNEQFF	TGCGCCAGCAGCCCATCCGGTGGCTCCTACAATGAGCAGTTCTTC
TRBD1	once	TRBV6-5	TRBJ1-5	CASSSGGNQPQHF	TGTGCCAGCAGCTCAGGGGGTAATCAGCCCCAGCATTTT
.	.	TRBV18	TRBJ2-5	CASSPNTETQYF	TGTGCCAGCTCACCGAACACAGAGACCCAGTACTTC
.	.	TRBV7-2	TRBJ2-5	CASSFGEQETQYF	TGTGCCAGCAGCTTCGGGGAGCAAGAGACCCAGTACTTC
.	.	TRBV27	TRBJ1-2	CASTFNRAYGYTF	TGTGCCAGCACTTTTAACAGGGCCTATGGCTACACCTTC
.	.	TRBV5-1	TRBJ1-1	CASSLAIGHKNTEAFF	TGCGCCAGCAGCTTGGCCATCGGACACAAGAACACTGAAGCTTTCTTT